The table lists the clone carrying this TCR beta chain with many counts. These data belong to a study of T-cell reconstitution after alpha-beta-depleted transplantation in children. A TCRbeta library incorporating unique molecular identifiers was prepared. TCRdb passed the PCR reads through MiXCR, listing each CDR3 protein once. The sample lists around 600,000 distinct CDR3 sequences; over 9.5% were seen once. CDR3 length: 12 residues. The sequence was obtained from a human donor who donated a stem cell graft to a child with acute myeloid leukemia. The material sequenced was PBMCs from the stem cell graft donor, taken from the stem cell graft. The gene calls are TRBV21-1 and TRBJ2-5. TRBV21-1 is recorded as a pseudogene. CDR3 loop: CASGRAQETQYF. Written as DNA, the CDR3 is TGTGCCAGCGGTAGAGCGCAAGAGACCCAGTACTTC.